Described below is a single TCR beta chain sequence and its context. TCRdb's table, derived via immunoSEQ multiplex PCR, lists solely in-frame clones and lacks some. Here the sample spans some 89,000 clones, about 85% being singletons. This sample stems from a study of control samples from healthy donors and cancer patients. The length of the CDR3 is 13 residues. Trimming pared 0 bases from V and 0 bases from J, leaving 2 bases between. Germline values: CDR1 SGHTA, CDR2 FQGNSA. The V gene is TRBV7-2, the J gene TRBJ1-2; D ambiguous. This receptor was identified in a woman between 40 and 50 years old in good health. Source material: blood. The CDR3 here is CASSLATNYGYTF. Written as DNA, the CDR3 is TGTGCCAGCAGCTTAGCCACTAACTATGGCTACACCTTC.